The 27 T cell receptor beta chains reported below all come from one sample, sequenced in a study of shared clonotypes between healthy human individuals. TCRdb's table, derived via immunoSEQ multiplex PCR, lists solely in-frame clones and lacks some. Among 2 million to 2.5 million clones listed, roughly 95% were seen once. As defined, naive CD8 cells were CD45RO-negative and positively selected for CCR7, with terminally differentiated effector memory CD45RA+ cells excluded. The sequencing sample was made of naive CD8+ T cells sorted from blood. These receptors were obtained from a man aged 18 to 29 in good health.

The gene calls are TRBV5-5 and TRBJ1-6; tentatively, D is TRBD1 (5 bases). This CDR3 is built from 14 residues. The V end was cut by 7 bases, the J end by 6 bases, with 14 bases between. CDR1 is SGHKS and CDR2 is YYEKEE in the germline V gene (reference sequence). The CDR3 region has the DNA TGTGCCAGCTGTCTCGACAGTTTTAATTCACCCCTCCACTTT. Translation: CASCLDSFNSPLHF. Full variable domain (missing parts from reference TRBV5-5 and TRBJ1-6): DAGVTQSPTHLIKTRGQQVTLRCSPISGHKSVSWYQQVLGQGPQFIFQYYEKEERGRGNFPDRFSARQFPNYSSELNVNALLLGDSALYLCASCLDSFNSPLHFGNGTRLTVT.

The rearrangement links TRBV7-8 to TRBJ2-1, with D possibly TRBD2 on 5 matching bases. CDR3 size: 13 residues. From germline, CDR1 is SGHVS and CDR2 FQNEAQ. V was trimmed by 11 bases and J by 0 bases, leaving 11 bases between them. CDR3 loop: CALSGSSYNEQFF. In DNA form, the CDR3 reads TGTGCCCTCAGCGGTAGCTCCTACAATGAGCAGTTCTTC.

This sequence joins TRBV9 and TRBJ2-1; D unclear. The germline CDR1 and CDR2 sequences are SGDLS and YYNGEE. V gave up 3 bases and J gave up 3 bases, with 7 bases separating them. This CDR3 comprises 13 residues. This CDR3 reads CASSGAIYNEQFF. DNA of the CDR3: TGTGCCAGCAGCGGTGCGATCTACAATGAGCAGTTCTTC.

The chain links TRBV27 to TRBJ2-5, with D possibly TRBD1 on 6 matching bases. Germline V gives CDR1 MNHEY, CDR2 SMNVEV (reference sequence). V lost 4 bases and J 5 bases, leaving 14 bases between the germline ends. The CDR3 consists of 14 residues. The CDR3 nucleotides are TGTGCCAGCAGTTCGAGGGGGTTTGGGGAGACCCAGTACTTC. The encoded protein is CASSSRGFGETQYF.

The chain employs TRBV28 and TRBJ1-5; maybe TRBD1 (5 bases). V gave up 2 bases and J gave up 7 bases, with 15 bases separating them. The V gene's germline CDR1 is MDHEN and CDR2 SYDVKM. CDR3 length: 15 residues. The CDR3 bases are TGTGCCAGCAGTTTACCGGGGGGAGAGAACCAGCCCCAGCATTTT. This sequence encodes CASSLPGGENQPQHF.

V usage is TRBV7-6 and J usage is TRBJ2-7; 9 bases match TRBD1. The CDR3 is 16 amino acids. The V gene's germline CDR1 is SGHVS and CDR2 FNYEAQ. J lost 5 bases, V lost 0 bases, and 8 bases had no gene match. The CDR3 DNA is TGTGCCAGCAGCTTAGCAGTACAGGGGGCTTGGAACGAGCAGTACTTC. Encoded protein: CASSLAVQGAWNEQYF. The full variable domain, in which reference TRBV7-6 and TRBJ2-7 provide the parts outside the CDR3, is GAGVSQSPRYKVTKRGQDVALRCDPISGHVSLYWYRQALGQGPEFLTYFNYEAQQDKSGLPNDRFSAERPEGSISTLTIQRTEQRDSAMYRCASSLAVQGAWNEQYFGPGTRLTVT.

The rearrangement joins TRBV9 to TRBJ2-2; 7 bases fit TRBD1. Germline CDR1 is SGDLS and CDR2 is YYNGEE. The CDR3 extends over 15 amino acids. The junction had 8 bases not matched to a gene; V was cut back by 6 bases and J by 3 bases. CDR3 residues: CASTQGDRDTGELFF. For the CDR3, the DNA is TGTGCCAGCACCCAAGGGGACAGAGACACCGGGGAGCTGTTTTTT.

The rearrangement links TRBV11-3 to TRBJ1-1; the D is unclear. Germline lookup yields CDR1 SGHNT and CDR2 YENEEA. CDR3 size: 13 residues. With 2 bases removed from V and 0 bases from J, the gap between germline ends came to 4 bases. CDR3: CASSLQLNTEAFF. The CDR3, as DNA: TGTGCCAGCAGCTTACAGTTGAACACTGAAGCTTTCTTT.

Notes on this clone: Distinct nucleotide sequences in the sample also encode this CDR3. The chain uses TRBV5-6 and TRBJ2-7, with 10 bases aligning to TRBD2. The CDR3 sequence is 14 residues long. CDR1 and CDR2 (germline): SGHDT, YYEEEE. J gave up 4 bases and V 4 bases, and 5 bases lay outside the gene matches. The CDR3 loop reads CASSPGLADYEQYF. In DNA, the CDR3 is TGTGCCAGCAGCCCAGGACTAGCGGATTACGAGCAGTACTTC.

The chain couples TRBV7-2 to TRBJ2-1, with D perhaps matching TRBD2 (6 bases). V lost 3 bases and J lost 7, with 10 bases in between. This CDR3 has 13 amino acids. The germline CDR1 and CDR2 sequences are SGHTA and FQGNSA. The CDR3: CASSFWRGNEQFF. The CDR3 bases are TGTGCCAGCAGCTTCTGGCGGGGTAATGAGCAGTTCTTC.

This sequence joins TRBV21-1 and TRBJ2-4. TRBV21-1 is a documented pseudogene. CDR3 length equals 15 residues. The CDR3 nucleotides read TGTGCCAGCAGCACCTGGAAGGTCTTGGATAACATTCAGTACTTC. This gives the protein CASSTWKVLDNIQYF.

The chain employs TRBV29-1 and TRBJ2-7; 7 bases line up with TRBD1. Looked up from germline, CDR1 is SQVTM and CDR2 is ANQGSEA. The V segment lost 7 bases and the J segment 7 bases; nucleotides outside the gene matches: 16. The CDR3 has 14 amino acids. The DNA of the CDR3 is TGCAGCGGCTCTAACAGGGGACATAGCCCTGAGCAGTACTTC. Protein sequence: CSGSNRGHSPEQYF.

The chain has TRBV28 and TRBJ1-4; 7 bases match TRBD1. This CDR3 is built from 16 residues. CDR1 and CDR2 (germline): MDHEN, SYDVKM. Trimming at V came to 2 bases and at J to 5 bases, leaving 8 bases not matched to a gene. The DNA of the CDR3 is TGTGCCAGCAGTTTAGTTATAGGGGGCGAAAATGAAAAACTGTTTTTT. Amino acids: CASSLVIGGENEKLFF.

This chain joins TRBV7-9 and TRBJ2-1; TRBD1 matches 7 bases. With 3 bases clipped from V and 7 bases from J, the junction kept 9 bases outside the gene matches. Germline values: CDR1 SEHNR, CDR2 FQNEAQ (reference sequence). There are 15 residues in the CDR3. The DNA for the CDR3 is TGTGCCAGCAGCTTCTACGAGGGGGCGAGGAATGAGCAGTTCTTC. It specifies CASSFYEGARNEQFF. The whole variable domain, filled in from reference TRBV7-9 and TRBJ2-1, reads DTGVSQNPRHKITKRGQNVTFRCDPISEHNRLYWYRQTLGQGPEFLTYFQNEAQLEKSRLLSDRFSAERPKGSFSTLEIQRTEQGDSAMYLCASSFYEGARNEQFFGPGTRLTVL.

The genes are TRBV2 and TRBJ1-6; 8 nucleotides match TRBD1. V lost 6 bases, J lost 4 bases, and 5 bases stayed unmatched. This CDR3 is built from 15 residues. Germline assignment: CDR1 SNHLY and CDR2 FYNNEI. The CDR3 protein is CASRPGQAYNSPLHF. CDR3 sequence (DNA): TGTGCCAGCAGGCCGGGACAGGCGTATAATTCACCCCTCCACTTT.

The chain links TRBV5-3 to TRBJ2-7; D may be TRBD1 (6 bases). TRBV5-3 carries the ORF label, with uncertain function. Trimming cost V 1 base and J 2 bases, with 10 bases left between them. The CDR3 totals 14 residues. The CDR3 sequence is CARSLSGAAYEQYF. The CDR3 coding sequence is TGTGCCAGAAGCTTGTCAGGGGCCGCCTACGAGCAGTACTTC.

The sample holds one count of this clone. V is TRBV11-2 and J is TRBJ1-1; D is perhaps TRBD1 (6 bases). The CDR3 runs 13 residues. Per germline, CDR1 SGHAT and CDR2 FQNNGV. Trimming took 6 bases from V and 0 from J, leaving 8 bases between them. This CDR3 reads CASSWDMNTEAFF. CDR3 coding DNA: TGTGCCAGCAGTTGGGACATGAACACTGAAGCTTTCTTT.

Concerning this clone itself: This sample also contains other DNA sequences that code for the same CDR3. The chain recombines TRBV6-1 with TRBJ2-7; TRBD1 matches at 7 bases. This CDR3 comprises 14 residues. V trimming: 1 base; J trimming: 2 bases; junction bases outside the gene matches: 2. Germline CDR1 MNHNS, CDR2 SASEGT. Here the CDR3 reads CASSEGDSAYEQYF. The CDR3 nucleotides are TGTGCCAGCAGTGAAGGGGACAGTGCCTACGAGCAGTACTTC.

This chain links TRBV7-9 with TRBJ2-1; D might be TRBD2 (6 bases). Germline V gene lookup returns CDR1 SEHNR and CDR2 FQNEAQ (reference sequence). V lost 3 bases and J 4 bases, leaving 16 bases between the germline ends. This CDR3 region has 16 residues. The CDR3 DNA is TGTGCCAGCAGCTTTTCCGGTAGCGGACAATACAATGAGCAGTTCTTC. It translates to CASSFSGSGQYNEQFF. The full variable domain, its missing parts supplied by reference TRBV7-9 and TRBJ2-1, is DTGVSQNPRHKITKRGQNVTFRCDPISEHNRLYWYRQTLGQGPEFLTYFQNEAQLEKSRLLSDRFSAERPKGSFSTLEIQRTEQGDSAMYLCASSFSGSGQYNEQFFGPGTRLTVL.

The V call is TRBV7-6, the J call TRBJ1-1, with a tentative D call TRBD1 (6 bases). V shed 0 bases and J shed 5 bases, with 13 bases lying between them. CDR3 length equals 15 residues. The V gene's germline CDR1 is SGHVS and CDR2 FNYEAQ. The CDR3 region is CASSLAIQGRTEAFF. The CDR3 region has the DNA TGTGCCAGCAGCTTAGCCATACAGGGTAGAACTGAAGCTTTCTTT.

This clone appeared a single time. V is TRBV28 and J is TRBJ2-7, with 7 bases fitting TRBD1. The CDR3 runs to 13 residues. Trimming cost V 2 bases and J 3 bases; bases outside gene matches: 1. Germline V gene sequence: CDR1 MDHEN, CDR2 SYDVKM. CDR3 bases: TGTGCCAGCAGTTTAGGACAGGACTACGAGCAGTACTTC. Protein: CASSLGQDYEQYF.

The gene calls are TRBV4-1 and TRBJ1-3, with unresolved D. CDR1 MGHRA and CDR2 YSYEKL come from the germline V gene. Trimming pared 0 bases from V and 0 bases from J, leaving 12 bases between. The CDR3 contains 17 residues. The CDR3 DNA sequence: TGCGCCAGCAGCCAAGATAGGGCCAGGCTCTCTGGAAACACCATATATTTT. Amino acids: CASSQDRARLSGNTIYF.

The chain carries TRBV25-1 and TRBJ2-1, with 8 bases lining up with TRBD2. Germline V gene lookup returns CDR1 MGHDK and CDR2 SYGVNS. V lost 7 bases and J lost 4; bases outside the gene matches: 9. CDR3 length: 15 amino acids. CDR3 coding DNA: TGTGCCAGCACCCCGGGAAGCGGGGGATACAATGAGCAGTTCTTC. It translates to CASTPGSGGYNEQFF.

J is TRBJ2-7 and V is TRBV27, with D perhaps given as TRBD1 or TRBD2 (5 bases each). Germline CDR1 reads MNHEY; CDR2 reads SMNVEV (reference sequence). Trimming shortened V by 0 bases and J by 3 bases, and 15 bases separated the two germline ends. The CDR3 extends over 16 amino acids. The DNA for the CDR3 is TGTGCCAGCAGTTTATCGTCAGGGAGCCAGCTCTACGAGCAGTACTTC. Its translation: CASSLSSGSQLYEQYF.

This chain connects TRBV27 to TRBJ1-5; D is undetermined. V gave up 3 bases and J gave up 2 bases, with 17 bases separating them. This CDR3 region has 17 residues. CDR1 is MNHEY and CDR2 is SMNVEV in the germline V gene (reference sequence). Here the CDR3 DNA reads TGTGCCAGCAGTTTTTCGCGACCTTCAGTAGGCAATCAGCCCCAGCATTTT. It translates to CASSFSRPSVGNQPQHF.

The CDR3 sequence: CAISDRGVETQYF. The CDR3 DNA follows: TGTGCCATCAGTGATCGGGGAGTAGAGACCCAGTACTTC. This chain uses TRBV10-3 with TRBJ2-5; D is perhaps TRBD2 (5 bases). This CDR3 is built from 13 residues. V lost 3 bases to trimming and J lost 4 bases, with 9 bases between them. Germline lookup yields CDR1 ENHRY and CDR2 SYGVKD.

Remarks on this clone: The same CDR3 can be traced to other DNA sequences in this sample. This sequence joins TRBV27 and TRBJ1-5; 7 bases fit TRBD1. Germline V CDR1 and CDR2: MNHEY, SMNVEV (reference sequence). This CDR3 is built from 14 residues. Losses at the gene ends were 6 bases for V and 4 bases for J; bases not matched to a gene: 6. The CDR3 sequence: CASSRQGLNQPQHF. The CDR3 DNA is TGTGCCAGCAGCCGACAGGGACTAAATCAGCCCCAGCATTTT.